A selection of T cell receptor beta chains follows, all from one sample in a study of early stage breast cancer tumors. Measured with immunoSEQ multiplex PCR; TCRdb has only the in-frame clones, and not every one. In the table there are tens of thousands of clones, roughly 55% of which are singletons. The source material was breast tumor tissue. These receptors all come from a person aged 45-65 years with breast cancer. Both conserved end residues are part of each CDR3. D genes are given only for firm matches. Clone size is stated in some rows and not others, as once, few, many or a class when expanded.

CDR3nt: TGTGCCAGCGTCCTGGAGGGAGGGCCCAACGAGCAGTACTTC
CDR3aa: CASVLEGGPNEQYF
j_gene: TRBJ2-7
abundance: few
d_gene: TRBD2
v_gene: TRBV6-1

CDR3nt: TGTGCCAGCAGCCGTCCCGGACTAGAGCAGTTCTTC
CDR3aa: CASSRPGLEQFF
j_gene: TRBJ2-1
abundance: few
d_gene: NA
v_gene: TRBV14

CDR3nt: TGTGCCTGGAGTCAAGGGGCAGCAAGCACTGAAGCTTTCTTT
CDR3aa: CAWSQGAASTEAFF
j_gene: TRBJ1-1
abundance: NA
d_gene: NA
v_gene: TRBV30

CDR3nt: TGTGCCGCTGGGGGGGGCGGCAATCAGCCCCAGCATTTT
CDR3aa: CAAGGGGNQPQHF
j_gene: TRBJ1-5
abundance: once
d_gene: NA
v_gene: TRBV27

CDR3nt: TGTGCCAGCAGTGCGACTACCTTGGGACGGGGGGAGCTGTTTTTT
CDR3aa: CASSATTLGRGELFF
j_gene: TRBJ2-2
abundance: few
d_gene: NA
v_gene: TRBV2

CDR3nt: TGTGCCAGCAGCTTTGGCCACCAAGAGACCCAGTACTTC
CDR3aa: CASSFGHQETQYF
j_gene: TRBJ2-5
abundance: NA
d_gene: NA
v_gene: TRBV11-2

CDR3nt: TGCGCCAGCAGCTTGGGGGTTAGCGGGAGGGTTCCCTCCTACAATGAGCAGTTCTTC
CDR3aa: CASSLGVSGRVPSYNEQFF
j_gene: TRBJ2-1
abundance: NA
d_gene: TRBD2
v_gene: TRBV5-1

CDR3nt: TGTGCCAGCAGTGAGTTCGGCCTTAGCACAGATACGCAGTATTTT
CDR3aa: CASSEFGLSTDTQYF
j_gene: TRBJ2-3
abundance: NA
d_gene: NA
v_gene: TRBV2

CDR3nt: TGTGCCAGCAGCTTGAGACTAGCGGGTTACAATGAGCAGTTCTTC
CDR3aa: CASSLRLAGYNEQFF
j_gene: TRBJ2-1
abundance: NA
d_gene: TRBD2
v_gene: TRBV7-3

CDR3nt: TGCGCCAGCAGCTTGGAACAGTATGGCTACACCTTC
CDR3aa: CASSLEQYGYTF
j_gene: TRBJ1-2
abundance: NA
d_gene: NA
v_gene: TRBV5-1

CDR3nt: TGTGCCAGCAGCGCGACGGGACTAGCGGGTAGCAATGAGCAGTTCTTC
CDR3aa: CASSATGLAGSNEQFF
j_gene: TRBJ2-1
abundance: NA
d_gene: TRBD2
v_gene: TRBV9

CDR3nt: TGTGCCAGTAGTTCAGCAACACTAGCCAAAAACATTCAGTACTTC
CDR3aa: CASSSATLAKNIQYF
j_gene: TRBJ2-4
abundance: few
d_gene: NA
v_gene: TRBV19

CDR3nt: TGTGCCAGCAGTCTCCCGGGGAATGAGCAGTTCTTC
CDR3aa: CASSLPGNEQFF
j_gene: TRBJ2-1
abundance: NA
d_gene: NA
v_gene: TRBV5-6

CDR3nt: TGTGCCAGTAGTCCTGGAAGTGGGAATTATGGCTACACCTTC
CDR3aa: CASSPGSGNYGYTF
j_gene: TRBJ1-2
abundance: NA
d_gene: NA
v_gene: TRBV19

CDR3nt: TGTGCCACCGGACGGGGACTGTTAAACACCGGGGAGCTGTTTTTT
CDR3aa: CATGRGLLNTGELFF
j_gene: TRBJ2-2
abundance: NA
d_gene: NA
v_gene: TRBV15

CDR3nt: TGTGCCAGCAGTTGGGGACAGGGTGAAGCTTTCTTT
CDR3aa: CASSWGQGEAFF
j_gene: TRBJ1-1
abundance: few
d_gene: TRBD1
v_gene: TRBV6-6

CDR3nt: TGTGCCAGTAGTATGGTAGCGGCTAATGAGCAGTTCTTC
CDR3aa: CASSMVAANEQFF
j_gene: TRBJ2-1
abundance: NA
d_gene: NA
v_gene: TRBV19